Sequencing of this T cell receptor beta chain was carried out in a study of OX40 agonist ivuxolimab in advanced cancers. Some clones are missing from TCRdb's copy, which holds only in-frame ones; the method was immunoSEQ multiplex PCR. The sample holds roughly 76,000 clones; around four fifths are singletons and the top ten take approximately 25%. CDR1 and CDR2 from the germline V gene are SGHTA and FQGNSA. Deletions cut 9 bases from V and 2 bases from J, with 15 bases between. CDR3 length: 14 amino acids. The chain has TRBV7-2 and TRBJ2-3; D assignment may be TRBD1 or TRBD2 (5 bases each). The clonotype originates from an adult with an advanced solid tumor such as melanoma, head and neck, liver or kidney cancer. Sequencing used CD4+ or CD8+ T cells sorted from blood, obtained in a trial of the OX40 agonist ivuxolimab. The CDR3, as DNA: TGTGCCAGTTCCCCCGGGACCGTCACAGATACGCAGTATTTT. It encodes CASSPGTVTDTQYF.